Here is one TCR beta chain with its context. The sample belongs to a study of blood T cell repertoires in COVID-19. Study information: Collection of acute and convalescent COVID-19 samples took place in the United States, Italy and Spain. PBMCs, B-cell-depleted T cells, or T cells were the source of the cDNA or gDNA that made up the material.

Germline V gene sequence: CDR1 MGHRA, CDR2 YSYEKL. The CDR3 is 16 residues long. V was cut by 1 base and J by 7 bases, with 14 bases left in between. The Seattle patients joined while their infection was active and were tracked longitudinally afterward. Authors' methods: Amplification of reference gene primers was used by the study to estimate nucleated cell counts. The protocol was immunoSEQ multiplex PCR, while the TCRdb copy is restricted to in-frame clones and leaves out a portion. V and J calls and clone size are given by that table; D and trimming were obtained from the DNA. The table has 200,000 to 300,000 clones, about 90% seen once; the top ten hold over 0.8%.

J is TRBJ1-6 and V is TRBV4-1; the D gene is possibly TRBD1 (6 bases). The receptor was isolated from a man younger than 40 with COVID-19, enrolled during active disease. Material for sequencing was peripheral blood. Here the CDR3 DNA reads TGCGCCAGCAGCCAAGGGTTCGACAGGTGGAATTCACCCCTCCACTTT. Amino acid sequence: CASSQGFDRWNSPLHF.